This T cell receptor beta chain was identified during a study of CD8 T cells in Susac syndrome. Study-wide findings and caveats: The study conceded that its TCR sequencing and HLA analysis involved relatively few individuals.

RNA amounts of about 0.5 to 1 ug underwent reverse transcription with random hexamers. TCRdb itself ran the immunoSEQ multiplex PCR reads through MiXCR, one entry per CDR3 protein. Of about 400,000 distinct CDR3 sequences listed, approximately 89% are singletons. The patients who served as multiple sclerosis controls were treatment-naive and had stable or active relapsing-remitting disease that fulfilled the revised McDonald criteria. It was negative isolation that provided the CD8+ and CD4+ T cells, whereas TEMRA cells were enriched by FACS. This clonotype was detected once. Its antigen is unidentified. This CDR3 comprises 15 residues. Deletions cut 5 bases from V and 0 bases from J, with 13 bases between. Per the germline V gene, CDR1 is MDHEN and CDR2 is SYDVKM.

Sequencing was performed on CD8+ T cells from PBMCs. The source of this sequence is a human donor with multiple sclerosis. V is TRBV28 and J is TRBJ1-1; D is unclear. In DNA form, the CDR3 reads TGTGCCAGCAGTCCAAATCGGGAGATGAACACTGAAGCTTTCTTT. Its protein product is CASSPNREMNTEAFF.